These 9 T cell receptor beta chains share one sample of origin, sequenced in a study of post-analysis software for immune sequencing data. General study points: About five TRBV segments occurring more often in patients than controls included TRBV5-6, TRBV5-1 and TRBV20-1.

cDNA libraries for TCR beta contained unique molecular identifiers. TCRdb re-called the PCR reads through MiXCR, storing one row per CDR3 protein. This sample carries approximately 660,000 distinct CDR3 sequences, 59% of them seen once, and the ten largest clones take around 10%. Their specific antigens are unknown. The material sequenced was blood. The source of these receptors is a girl aged 2-10 years with multiple sclerosis.

The chain combines TRBV29-1 with TRBJ2-2; D gene unclear. V was pared by 3 bases and J by 5 bases, with 4 bases between. CDR3 length: 11 residues. Germline V gives CDR1 SQVTM, CDR2 ANQGSEA. The CDR3 loop reads CSVDETGELFF. As DNA, the CDR3 is TGCAGCGTTGATGAGACCGGGGAGCTGTTTTTT.

The chain uses TRBV24-1 and TRBJ2-7; 9 nucleotides align to TRBD1. The germline CDR1 and CDR2 sequences are KGHDR and SFDVKD. Unmatched junction bases numbered 23, after V lost 8 bases and J lost 1 base. The CDR3 is 20 residues long. The DNA for the CDR3 is TGTGCCACCAACTCCTTCTCCGGGACAGGGCGATTAGATAGTTCCTACGAGCAGTACTTC. Translation: CATNSFSGTGRLDSSYEQYF.

The chain couples TRBV7-2 to TRBJ1-1, with D possibly being TRBD1 (5 bases). The length of the CDR3 is 15 residues. Trimming stripped 5 bases from V and 0 bases from J, with 13 bases between. Per the germline V gene, CDR1 is SGHTA and CDR2 is FQGNSA. CDR3 sequence reads: CASSLTGMMNTEAFF. As DNA, the CDR3 is TGTGCCAGCAGCCTTACAGGAATGATGAACACTGAAGCTTTCTTT.

This clonotype has only one observation. This chain connects TRBV29-1 to TRBJ2-4; 10 nucleotides line up with TRBD1. V was clipped by 5 bases and J by 7 bases; unmatched bases: 5. From germline, CDR1 is SQVTM and CDR2 ANQGSEA. This CDR3 has 13 residues. The CDR3 here is CSVIPGQGNIQYF. The CDR3 nucleotides are TGCAGCGTTATCCCGGGACAGGGGAACATTCAGTACTTC.

This clonotype has only a few counts. This sequence joins TRBV10-3 and TRBJ1-1; D remains ambiguous. The germline V gene encodes CDR1 ENHRY and CDR2 SYGVKD. Trimming took off 2 bases at V and 0 bases at J, with 10 bases between the two ends. CDR3 size: 15 residues. This CDR3 reads CAISEGQAMNTEAFF. CDR3 sequence (DNA): TGTGCCATCAGTGAGGGCCAGGCCATGAACACTGAAGCTTTCTTT.

In this sample, this clonotype turned up once. The rearrangement links TRBV7-9 to TRBJ2-5; 7 bases fit TRBD1. Trimming took 6 bases from V and 1 from J; bases not matched to a gene: 5. The CDR3 sequence is 14 residues long. Germline lookup yields CDR1 SEHNR and CDR2 FQNEAQ (reference sequence). CDR3 residues: CASRPRDSQETQYF. The DNA of the CDR3 is TGTGCCAGCAGGCCACGGGACAGCCAAGAGACCCAGTACTTC.

This chain uses TRBV7-6 with TRBJ2-1; 9 bases line up with TRBD2. The germline CDR1 and CDR2 sequences are SGHVS and FNYEAQ. This CDR3 comprises 16 residues. V trimming: 1 base; J trimming: 7 bases; junction bases outside the gene matches: 8. CDR3 DNA: TGTGCCAGCAGCTTAGTAGCGGGGGCCGGGAGAAATGAGCAGTTCTTC. Translated: CASSLVAGAGRNEQFF.

This chain uses TRBV7-2 with TRBJ1-5; D is ambiguous. The CDR3 is made up of 16 amino acids. V gave up 4 bases and J gave up 5 bases, with 18 bases separating them. Looked up from germline, CDR1 is SGHTA and CDR2 is FQGNSA. CDR3 region: CASSSLTWSADQPQHF. The CDR3, as DNA: TGTGCCAGCAGCTCCCTAACATGGTCTGCCGATCAGCCCCAGCATTTT.

This clonotype was recorded once. This sequence joins TRBV25-1 and TRBJ1-1; TRBD1 might be the D (5 bases). Trimming stripped 7 bases from V and 1 base from J, with 10 bases between. This CDR3 is built from 13 residues. In germline, CDR1 is MGHDK, CDR2 SYGVNS. The chain's CDR3 is CASIGTGNTEAFF. CDR3 nucleotides: TGTGCCAGCATTGGGACGGGGAACACTGAAGCTTTCTTT.